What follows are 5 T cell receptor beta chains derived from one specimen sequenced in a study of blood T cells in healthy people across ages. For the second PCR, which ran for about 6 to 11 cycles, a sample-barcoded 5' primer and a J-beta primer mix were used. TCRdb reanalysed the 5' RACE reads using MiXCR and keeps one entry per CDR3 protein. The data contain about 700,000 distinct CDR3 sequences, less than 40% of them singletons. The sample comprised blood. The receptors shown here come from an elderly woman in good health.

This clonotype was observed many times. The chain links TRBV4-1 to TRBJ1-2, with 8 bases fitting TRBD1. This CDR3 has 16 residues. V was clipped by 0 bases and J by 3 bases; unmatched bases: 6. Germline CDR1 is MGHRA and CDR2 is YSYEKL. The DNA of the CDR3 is TGCGCCAGCAGCCAAGATGATACGGACAGGGACTATGGCTACACCTTC. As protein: CASSQDDTDRDYGYTF.

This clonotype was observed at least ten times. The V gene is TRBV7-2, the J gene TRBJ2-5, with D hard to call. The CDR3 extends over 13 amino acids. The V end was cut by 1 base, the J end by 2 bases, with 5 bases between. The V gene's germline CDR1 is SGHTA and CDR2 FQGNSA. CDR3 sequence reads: CASSLEIQETQYF. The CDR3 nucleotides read TGTGCCAGCAGCTTAGAGATTCAAGAGACCCAGTACTTC.

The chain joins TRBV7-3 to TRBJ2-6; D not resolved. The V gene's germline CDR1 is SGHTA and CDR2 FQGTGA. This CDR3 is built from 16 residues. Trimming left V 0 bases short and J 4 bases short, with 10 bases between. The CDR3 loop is CASSLTRLSGANVLTF. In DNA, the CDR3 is TGTGCCAGCAGCTTAACGAGGCTGAGCGGGGCCAACGTCCTGACTTTC.

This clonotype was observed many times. CDR3 coding DNA: TGTGCTAGTGGAACAGGGATCTACAATGAGCAGTTCTTC. It codes for CASGTGIYNEQFF. The chain links TRBV12-5 to TRBJ2-1; the D gene is possibly TRBD1 (6 bases). Trimming removed 6 bases at V and 3 bases at J, with 9 bases between. The CDR3 has 13 residues. The germline V gene encodes CDR1 LGHNT and CDR2 FRNRAP.

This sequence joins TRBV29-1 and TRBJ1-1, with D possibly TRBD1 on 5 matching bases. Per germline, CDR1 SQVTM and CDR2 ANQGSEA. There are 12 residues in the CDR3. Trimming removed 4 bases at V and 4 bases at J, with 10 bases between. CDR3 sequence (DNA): TGCAGCGTTGGTGTGGGGGGCACTGAAGCTTTCTTT. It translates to CSVGVGGTEAFF.